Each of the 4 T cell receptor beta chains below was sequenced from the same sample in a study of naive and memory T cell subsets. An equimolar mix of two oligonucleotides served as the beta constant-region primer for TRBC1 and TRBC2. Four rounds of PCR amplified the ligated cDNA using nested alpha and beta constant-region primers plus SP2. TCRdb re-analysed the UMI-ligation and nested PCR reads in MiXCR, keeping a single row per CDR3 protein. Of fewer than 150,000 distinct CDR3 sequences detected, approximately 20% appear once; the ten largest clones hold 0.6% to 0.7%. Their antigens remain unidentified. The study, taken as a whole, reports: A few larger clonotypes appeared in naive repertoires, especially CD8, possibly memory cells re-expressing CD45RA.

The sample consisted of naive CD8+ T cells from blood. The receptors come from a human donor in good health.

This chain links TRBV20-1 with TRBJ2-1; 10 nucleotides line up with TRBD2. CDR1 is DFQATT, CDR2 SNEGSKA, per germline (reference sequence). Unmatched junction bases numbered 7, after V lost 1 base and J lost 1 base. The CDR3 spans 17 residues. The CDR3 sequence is CSARALAGAGSYNEQFF. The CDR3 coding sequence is TGCAGTGCTAGAGCTCTAGCGGGAGCGGGATCCTACAATGAGCAGTTCTTC.

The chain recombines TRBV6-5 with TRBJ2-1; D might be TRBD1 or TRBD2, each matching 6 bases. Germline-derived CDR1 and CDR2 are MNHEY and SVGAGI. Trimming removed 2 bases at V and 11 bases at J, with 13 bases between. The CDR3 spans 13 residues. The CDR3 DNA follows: TGTGCCAGCAGTTACAAGGCCGGGGGCAAGCAGTTCTTC. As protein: CASSYKAGGKQFF.

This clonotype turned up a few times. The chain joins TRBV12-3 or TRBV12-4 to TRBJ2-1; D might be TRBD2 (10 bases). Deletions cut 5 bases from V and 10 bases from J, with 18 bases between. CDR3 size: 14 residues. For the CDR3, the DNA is TGTGCCAGCAGTCCAGCGGGAGGGACAGGGGAGCAGTTCTTC. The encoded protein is CASSPAGGTGEQFF.

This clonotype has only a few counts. CDR3 coding DNA: TGTGCCAGCAGTTTCCACAGGGGAGCCTCCTACAATGAGCAGTTCTTC. Protein: CASSFHRGASYNEQFF. This rearrangement joins TRBV28 to TRBJ2-1; 7 bases align to TRBD1. This CDR3 has 16 amino acids. Germline V lookup: CDR1 MDHEN, CDR2 SYDVKM. Trimming at V came to 3 bases and at J to 0 bases, leaving 5 bases not matched to a gene.